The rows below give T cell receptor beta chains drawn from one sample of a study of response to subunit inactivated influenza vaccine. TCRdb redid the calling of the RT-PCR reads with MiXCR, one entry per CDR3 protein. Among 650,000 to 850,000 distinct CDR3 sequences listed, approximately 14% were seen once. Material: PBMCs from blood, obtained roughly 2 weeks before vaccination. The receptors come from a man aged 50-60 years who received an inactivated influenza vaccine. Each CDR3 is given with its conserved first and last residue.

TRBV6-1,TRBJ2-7,CASSPLTLTQRTAYEQYF
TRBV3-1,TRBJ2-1,CASSHPHPTSGIYNEQFF
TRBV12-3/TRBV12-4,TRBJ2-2,CASRKGAIVGTGELFF
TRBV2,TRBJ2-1,CASRDIGTSGAAEQFF
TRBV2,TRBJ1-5,CASSDRESVNQPQHF
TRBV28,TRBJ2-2,CASSSHGGSNTGELFF
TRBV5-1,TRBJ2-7,CASSLEGYDYEQYF
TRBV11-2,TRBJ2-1,CASSPAVEQFF
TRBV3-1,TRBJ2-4,CASSTHRKNIQYF
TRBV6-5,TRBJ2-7,CASSYSIPGQGFYEQYF